One and the same sample provided the 15 T cell receptor beta chains below, sequenced in a study of shared clonotypes between healthy human individuals (dated by TCRdb to the early 2020s). CD8 naive samples were obtained by positive selection for CCR7 among CD45RO-negative cells, yielding a CD45RA+CCR7+ population from which TemRA cells were excluded. Libraries were made using the immunoSEQ multiplex PCR assay. The table was pulled from immuneACCESS by TCRdb, which kept in-frame rearrangements only. Such tables lose some clones; where checked, under half of the loss comes from unresolved V genes, and the rest has no known cause. Recorded for this sample are roughly 890,000 clones; around 92% of them occurred a single time. Of the sample, around 24% falls within the top ten clones. The sequenced sample consisted of naive CD8+ T cells sorted from blood. What this sample's cell subset or site label stands for: CD45RA+CCR7+. The receptor source for this set is a man aged 25 to 40 in good health.

V gene TRBV15 combines with J gene TRBJ2-7; D possibly corresponds to TRBD1 (6 bases). Trimming stripped 6 bases from V and 1 base from J, with 10 bases between. CDR3 length: 13 residues. From germline, CDR1 is LNHNV and CDR2 YYDKDF (reference sequence). CDR3 nucleotide sequence: TGTGCCACCAGAACGGGACATTCCTACGAGCAGTACTTC. Amino acid sequence: CATRTGHSYEQYF.

Of note for this clone: One junction end does not reproduce the germline sequence, and a read error may be involved. Distinct nucleotide sequences in the sample also encode this CDR3. J is TRBJ2-7 and V is TRBV7-7; the match to TRBD1 covers 8 bases. The CDR3 is 14 amino acids. The germline V gene has CDR1 SSHAT and CDR2 FNYEAQ (reference sequence). CDR3 region: CASSPGQGAYEQYF. CDR3 nucleotides: TGTGCTAGCAGCCCAGGACAGGGAGCCTACGAGCAGTACTTC.

The chain combines TRBV9 with TRBJ2-7; possibly TRBD2 for D (6 bases). Per germline, CDR1 SGDLS and CDR2 YYNGEE. The CDR3 runs to 17 residues. V was clipped by 0 bases and J by 0 bases, with 16 bases between them. As DNA, the CDR3 is TGTGCCAGCAGCGTAGCCTCCCACCGGGAGTACTCCTACGAGCAGTACTTC. Translated, it gives CASSVASHREYSYEQYF.

This clone has just one count. At one end, the junction sequence differs from germline, possibly due to a read error. This sequence joins TRBV4-3 and TRBJ2-2, with a tentative D call TRBD1 (5 bases). Per the germline V gene, CDR1 is LGHNA and CDR2 is YSLEER. This CDR3 region has 15 residues. The CDR3 spells CASSQGVEYTGELFF. CDR3 coding DNA: TGCGCCAGCAGTCAAGGGGTAGAGTACACCGGGGAGCTGTTTTTT.

This sequence joins TRBV18 and TRBJ2-1, with 7 positions matching TRBD1. Per the germline V gene, CDR1 is KGHSH and CDR2 is LQKENI. This CDR3 region has 15 residues. Unmatched junction bases numbered 7, after V lost 4 bases and J lost 4 bases. In DNA form, the CDR3 reads TGTGCCAGCTCACATAACCGGGACAGATACAATGAGCAGTTCTTC. The encoded protein is CASSHNRDRYNEQFF. Supplemented by reference TRBV18 and TRBJ2-1, the full variable domain reads NAGVMQNPRHLVRRRGQEARLRCSPMKGHSHVYWYRQLPEEGLKFMVYLQKENIIDESGMPKERFSAEFPKEGPSILRIQQVVRGDSAAYFCASSHNRDRYNEQFFGPGTRLTVL.

The chain couples TRBV5-8 to TRBJ2-1; unclear D gene. Trimming left V 0 bases short and J 8 bases short, with 6 bases between. This CDR3 is built from 12 residues. CDR1 and CDR2 from the germline V gene are SGHTS and YDEGEE. This chain's CDR3 is CASSLESHEQFF. DNA of the CDR3: TGTGCCAGCAGCTTGGAAAGCCATGAGCAGTTCTTC.

The chain has TRBV2 and TRBJ2-7, with 9 bases fitting TRBD1. Germline lookup yields CDR1 SNHLY and CDR2 FYNNEI. The CDR3 length is 16 residues. Unmatched junction bases numbered 6, after V lost 3 bases and J lost 0 bases. Written as DNA, the CDR3 is TGTGCCAGCAGTGACCTGGACAGGGGCTTCTCCTACGAGCAGTACTTC. It translates to CASSDLDRGFSYEQYF.

The genes are TRBV7-8 and TRBJ2-2; 7 nucleotides agree with TRBD2. V dropped 4 bases and J dropped 0; count of bases not matched to a gene: 23. Germline assignment: CDR1 SGHVS and CDR2 FQNEAQ. The CDR3 has 22 residues. The CDR3 is CASSYESGRTYRTTPNTGELFF. CDR3 bases: TGTGCCAGCAGCTACGAATCCGGGAGGACCTACCGCACAACCCCGAACACCGGGGAGCTGTTTTTT. Complete variable domain (other parts from reference TRBV7-8 and TRBJ2-2): GAGVSQSPRYKVAKRGQDVALRCDPISGHVSLFWYQQALGQGPEFLTYFQNEAQLDKSGLPSDRFFAERPEGSVSTLKIQRTQQEDSAVYLCASSYESGRTYRTTPNTGELFFGEGSRLTVL.

The rearrangement uses TRBV28 and TRBJ1-1; 9 bases map to TRBD1. V shed 8 bases, J shed 4 bases, and the junction held 8 bases outside the gene matches. Germline assignment: CDR1 MDHEN and CDR2 SYDVKM. The CDR3 sequence is 14 residues long. This CDR3 is CASGRDREVTEAFF. The DNA of the CDR3 is TGTGCCAGCGGGAGGGACAGGGAAGTCACTGAAGCTTTCTTT.

The chain links TRBV7-9 to TRBJ1-3; D is perhaps TRBD1 (6 bases). Germline lookup yields CDR1 SEHNR and CDR2 FQNEAQ (reference sequence). The CDR3 sequence is 16 residues long. Trimming left V 5 bases short and J 2 bases short, with 16 bases between. This CDR3 is CASSPRQASPGNTIYF. In DNA, the CDR3 is TGTGCCAGCAGCCCCCGACAGGCCTCCCCTGGAAACACCATATATTTT.

V usage is TRBV11-2 and J usage is TRBJ2-1; 7 positions agree with TRBD2. V lost 5 bases, J lost 13 bases, and 11 bases stayed unmatched. The CDR3 loop spans 13 amino acids. Germline lookup yields CDR1 SGHAT and CDR2 FQNNGV. The CDR3 here is CASSPIAGRRQFF. The CDR3 DNA reads as TGTGCCAGCAGCCCGATAGCGGGCCGTAGACAGTTCTTC.

This chain links TRBV2 with TRBJ2-1; TRBD2 might be the D (6 bases). This CDR3 region has 16 residues. CDR1 is SNHLY and CDR2 is FYNNEI in the germline V gene. V lost 8 bases, J lost 6 bases, and 23 bases lay in between. This chain's CDR3 is CASSGRDFSTPNEQFF. DNA for the CDR3: TGTGCCAGCTCGGGGCGGGACTTCTCCACTCCCAATGAGCAGTTCTTC.

This chain uses TRBV7-2 with TRBJ2-5; D may be TRBD1 (5 bases). CDR3 size: 14 residues. V dropped 1 base and J dropped 1 base, with 7 bases sitting between them. The germline V gene has CDR1 SGHTA and CDR2 FQGNSA. DNA for the CDR3: TGTGCCAGCAGCTTAGTGCAGGGCCAAGAGACCCAGTACTTC. This sequence encodes CASSLVQGQETQYF.

The CDR3 DNA sequence: TGTGCCCGACTTAGCGGGAAGCAGTTCTTC. This codes for CARLSGKQFF. This chain joins TRBV9 and TRBJ2-1; 8 bases align to TRBD2. V lost 10 bases and J lost 11; bases outside the gene matches: 5. Germline CDR1 SGDLS, CDR2 YYNGEE. This CDR3 contains 10 residues.

The genes are TRBV28 and TRBJ1-1; TRBD1 aligns across 7 bases. The germline gives CDR1 MDHEN, CDR2 SYDVKM. This CDR3 is built from 14 residues. V lost 8 bases and J lost 2; bases outside the gene matches: 8. The CDR3: CASLETGTNTEAFF. Written as DNA, the CDR3 is TGTGCCAGCTTGGAGACAGGGACTAACACTGAAGCTTTCTTT.